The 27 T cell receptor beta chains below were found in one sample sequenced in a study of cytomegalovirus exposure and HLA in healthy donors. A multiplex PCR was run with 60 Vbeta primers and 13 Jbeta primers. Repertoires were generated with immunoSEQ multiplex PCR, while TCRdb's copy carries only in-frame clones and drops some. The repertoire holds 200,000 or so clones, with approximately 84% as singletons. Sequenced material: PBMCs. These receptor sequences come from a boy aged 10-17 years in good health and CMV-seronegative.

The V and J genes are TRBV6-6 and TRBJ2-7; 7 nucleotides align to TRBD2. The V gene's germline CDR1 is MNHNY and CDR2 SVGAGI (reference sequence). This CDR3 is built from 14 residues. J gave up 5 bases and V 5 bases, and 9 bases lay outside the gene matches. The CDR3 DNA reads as TGTGCCAGCAGTACCGGACTAGATATCCACGAGCAGTACTTC. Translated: CASSTGLDIHEQYF.

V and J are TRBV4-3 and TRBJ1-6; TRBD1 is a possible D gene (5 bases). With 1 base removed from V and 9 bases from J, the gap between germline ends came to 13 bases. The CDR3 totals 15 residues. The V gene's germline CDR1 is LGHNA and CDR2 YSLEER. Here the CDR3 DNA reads TGCGCCAGCAGCCAAGTTCCAGGGCCTGGTTCACCCCTCCACTTT. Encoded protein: CASSQVPGPGSPLHF.

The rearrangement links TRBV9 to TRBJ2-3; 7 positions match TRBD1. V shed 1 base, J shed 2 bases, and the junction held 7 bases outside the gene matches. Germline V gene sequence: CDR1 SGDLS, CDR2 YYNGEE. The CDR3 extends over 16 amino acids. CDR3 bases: TGTGCCAGCAGCGTAAGGACAGGCGTAATCACAGATACGCAGTATTTT. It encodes CASSVRTGVITDTQYF.

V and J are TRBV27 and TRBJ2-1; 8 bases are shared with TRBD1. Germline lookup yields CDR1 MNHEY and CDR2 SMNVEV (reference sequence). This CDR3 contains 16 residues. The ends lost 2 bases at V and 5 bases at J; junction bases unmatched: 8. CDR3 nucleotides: TGTGCCAGCAGTTTACTCGGACAGGGTGGGGACAATGAGCAGTTCTTC. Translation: CASSLLGQGGDNEQFF.

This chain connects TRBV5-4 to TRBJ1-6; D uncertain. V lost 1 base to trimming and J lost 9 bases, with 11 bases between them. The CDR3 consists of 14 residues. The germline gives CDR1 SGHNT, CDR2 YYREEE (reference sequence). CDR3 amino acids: CASSLTGGTSPLHF. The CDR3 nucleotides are TGTGCCAGCAGCTTGACGGGAGGTACTTCACCCCTCCACTTT.

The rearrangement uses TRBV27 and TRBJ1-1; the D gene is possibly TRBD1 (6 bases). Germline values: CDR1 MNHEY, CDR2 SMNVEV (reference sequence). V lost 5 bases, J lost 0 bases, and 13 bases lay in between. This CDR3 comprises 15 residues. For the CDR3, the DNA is TGTGCCAGCAGTCTCAGGGGACACATGAACACTGAAGCTTTCTTT. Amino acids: CASSLRGHMNTEAFF.

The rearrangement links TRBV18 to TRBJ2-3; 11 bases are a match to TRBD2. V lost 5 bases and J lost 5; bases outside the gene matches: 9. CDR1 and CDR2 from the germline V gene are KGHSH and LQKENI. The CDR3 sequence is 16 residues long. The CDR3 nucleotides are TGTGCCAGCTCAACAATTAGCGGGAGGGCCAAAGATACGCAGTATTTT. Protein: CASSTISGRAKDTQYF. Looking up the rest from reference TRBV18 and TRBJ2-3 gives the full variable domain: NAGVMQNPRHLVRRRGQEARLRCSPMKGHSHVYWYRQLPEEGLKFMVYLQKENIIDESGMPKERFSAEFPKEGPSILRIQQVVRGDSAAYFCASSTISGRAKDTQYFGPGTRLTVL.

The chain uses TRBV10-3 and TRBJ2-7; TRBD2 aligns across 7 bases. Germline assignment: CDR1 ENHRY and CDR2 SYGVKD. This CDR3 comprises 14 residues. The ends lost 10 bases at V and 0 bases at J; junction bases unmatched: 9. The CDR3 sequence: CATESGASSYEQYF. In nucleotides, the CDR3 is TGTGCCACCGAGAGCGGGGCGAGCTCCTACGAGCAGTACTTC.

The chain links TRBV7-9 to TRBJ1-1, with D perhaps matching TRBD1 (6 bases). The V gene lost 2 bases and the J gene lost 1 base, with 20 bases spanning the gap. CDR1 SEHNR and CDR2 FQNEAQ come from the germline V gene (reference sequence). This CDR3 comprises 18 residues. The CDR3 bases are TGTGCCAGCAGCTTAAGAGGATTTAGGGACACAGAGAACACTGAAGCTTTCTTT. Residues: CASSLRGFRDTENTEAFF.

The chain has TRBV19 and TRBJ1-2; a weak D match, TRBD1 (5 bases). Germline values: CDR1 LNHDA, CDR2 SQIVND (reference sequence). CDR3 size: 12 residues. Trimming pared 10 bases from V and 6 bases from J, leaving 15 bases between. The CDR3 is CATDSPGHGYTF. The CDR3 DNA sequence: TGTGCCACCGACTCTCCAGGGCATGGCTACACCTTC.

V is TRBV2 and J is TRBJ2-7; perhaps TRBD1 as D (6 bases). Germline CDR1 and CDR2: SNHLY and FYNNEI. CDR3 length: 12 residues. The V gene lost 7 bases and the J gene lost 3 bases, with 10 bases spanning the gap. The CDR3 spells CASIGTNYEQYF. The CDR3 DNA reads TGTGCCAGCATCGGGACAAACTACGAGCAGTACTTC. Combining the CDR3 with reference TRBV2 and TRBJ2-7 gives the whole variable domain EPEVTQTPSHQVTQMGQEVILRCVPISNHLYFYWYRQILGQKVEFLVSFYNNEISEKSEIFDDQFSVERPDGSNFTLKIRSTKLEDSAMYFCASIGTNYEQYFGPGTRLTVT.

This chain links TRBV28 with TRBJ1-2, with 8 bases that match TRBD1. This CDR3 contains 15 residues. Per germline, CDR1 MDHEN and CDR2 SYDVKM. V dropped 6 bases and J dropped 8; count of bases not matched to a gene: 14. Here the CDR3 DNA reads TGTGCCAGCAGCCGACGGATGGACAGGGTTCAGGGCTACACCTTC. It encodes CASSRRMDRVQGYTF.

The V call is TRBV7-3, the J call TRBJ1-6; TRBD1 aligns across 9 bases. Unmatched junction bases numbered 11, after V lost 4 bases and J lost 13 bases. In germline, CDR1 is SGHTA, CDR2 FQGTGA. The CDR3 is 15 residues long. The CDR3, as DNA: TGTGCCAGCAGCTCGAGTACAGGGGGCGGGGGTCCCCTCCACTTT. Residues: CASSSSTGGGGPLHF.

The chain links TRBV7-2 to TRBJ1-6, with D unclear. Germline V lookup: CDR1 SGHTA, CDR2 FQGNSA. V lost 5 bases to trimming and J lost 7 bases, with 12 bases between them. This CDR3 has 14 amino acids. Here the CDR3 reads CASSHAGGNSPLHF. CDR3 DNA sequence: TGTGCCAGCAGCCACGCAGGAGGAAATTCACCCCTCCACTTT.

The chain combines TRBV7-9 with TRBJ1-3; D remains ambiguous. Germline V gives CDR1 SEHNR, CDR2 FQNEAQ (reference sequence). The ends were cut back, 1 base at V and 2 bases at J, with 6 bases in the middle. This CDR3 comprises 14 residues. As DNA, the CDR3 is TGTGCCAGCAGCTTAGTGGAGGCTGGAAACACCATATATTTT. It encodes CASSLVEAGNTIYF.

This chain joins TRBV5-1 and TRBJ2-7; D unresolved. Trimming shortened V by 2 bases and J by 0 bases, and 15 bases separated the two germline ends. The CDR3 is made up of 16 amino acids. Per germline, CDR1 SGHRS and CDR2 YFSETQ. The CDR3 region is CASSFVLSPSSYEQYF. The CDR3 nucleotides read TGCGCCAGCAGCTTCGTACTTTCGCCCTCCTCCTACGAGCAGTACTTC.

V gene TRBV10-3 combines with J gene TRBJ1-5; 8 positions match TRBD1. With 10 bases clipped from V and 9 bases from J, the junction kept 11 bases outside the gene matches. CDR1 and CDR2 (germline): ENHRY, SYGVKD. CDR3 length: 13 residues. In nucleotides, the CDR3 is TGTGCCACCAGGGGGCCGGATGGTGTGCCCCAGCATTTT. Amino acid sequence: CATRGPDGVPQHF.

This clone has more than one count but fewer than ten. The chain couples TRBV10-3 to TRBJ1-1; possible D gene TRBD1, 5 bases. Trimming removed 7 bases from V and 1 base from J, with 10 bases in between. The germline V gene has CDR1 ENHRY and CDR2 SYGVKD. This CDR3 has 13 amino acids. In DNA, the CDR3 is TGTGCCATCACCGGACAACGGAACACTGAAGCTTTCTTT. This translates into CAITGQRNTEAFF.

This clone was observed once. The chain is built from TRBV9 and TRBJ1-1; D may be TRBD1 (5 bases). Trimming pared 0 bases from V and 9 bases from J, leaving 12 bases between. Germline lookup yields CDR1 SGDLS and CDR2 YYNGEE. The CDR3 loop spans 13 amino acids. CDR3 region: CASSVAQGYKAFF. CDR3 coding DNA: TGTGCCAGCAGCGTAGCGCAGGGTTATAAAGCTTTCTTT.

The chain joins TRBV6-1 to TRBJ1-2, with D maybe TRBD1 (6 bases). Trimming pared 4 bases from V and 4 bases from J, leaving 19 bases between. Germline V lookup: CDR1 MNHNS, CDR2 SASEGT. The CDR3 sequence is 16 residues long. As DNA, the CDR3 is TGTGCCAGCAGTGTCGGGGCAGGGGTTCTAAGCTATGGCTACACCTTC. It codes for CASSVGAGVLSYGYTF.

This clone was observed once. This chain's CDR3 is CASSSVSPAYEQYF. CDR3 sequence (DNA): TGTGCCAGCAGCTCCGTCTCCCCAGCCTACGAGCAGTACTTC. The chain employs TRBV7-2 and TRBJ2-7; D is undetermined. The V gene's germline CDR1 is SGHTA and CDR2 FQGNSA. Between the trimmed V and J ends, which lost 4 bases and 2 bases, there was a span of 12 bases. CDR3 size: 14 residues.

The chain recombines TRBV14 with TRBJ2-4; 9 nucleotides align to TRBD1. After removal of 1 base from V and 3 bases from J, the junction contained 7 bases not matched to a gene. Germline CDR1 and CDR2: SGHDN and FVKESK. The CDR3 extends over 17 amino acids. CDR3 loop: CASSQVDRGKGKNIQYF. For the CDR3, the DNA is TGTGCCAGCAGCCAAGTGGACAGGGGAAAAGGCAAAAACATTCAGTACTTC.

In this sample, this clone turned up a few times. CDR3 in amino acids: CASSDSGTDYGYTF. In DNA, the CDR3 is TGTGCCAGCAGTGACTCCGGGACAGACTATGGCTACACCTTC. The chain recombines TRBV25-1 with TRBJ1-2; 7 nucleotides match TRBD1. The CDR3 is 14 residues long. V lost 3 bases and J lost 3; bases outside the gene matches: 4. Germline V gene data show CDR1 as MGHDK and CDR2 as SYGVNS.

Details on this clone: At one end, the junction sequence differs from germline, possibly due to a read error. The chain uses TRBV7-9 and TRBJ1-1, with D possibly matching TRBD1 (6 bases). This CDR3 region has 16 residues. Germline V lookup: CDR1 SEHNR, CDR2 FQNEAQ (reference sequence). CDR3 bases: TGTGCCAGCAGCTCACTGGGGGCAGTCGCCTTCACTAAAGCTTTCTTT. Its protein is CASSSLGAVAFTKAFF.

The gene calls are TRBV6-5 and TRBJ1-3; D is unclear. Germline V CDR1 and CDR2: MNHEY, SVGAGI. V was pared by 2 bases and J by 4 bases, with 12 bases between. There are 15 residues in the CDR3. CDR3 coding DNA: TGTGCCAGCAGTTACGTGCGAGGGCCCGGAAACACCATATATTTT. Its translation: CASSYVRGPGNTIYF.

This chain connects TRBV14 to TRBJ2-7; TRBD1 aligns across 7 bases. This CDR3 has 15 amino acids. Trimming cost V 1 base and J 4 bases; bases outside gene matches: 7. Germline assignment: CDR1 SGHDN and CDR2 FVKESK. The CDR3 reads CASSQGDSFYYEQYF. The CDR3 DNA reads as TGTGCCAGCAGCCAAGGGGACAGTTTTTATTACGAGCAGTACTTC.

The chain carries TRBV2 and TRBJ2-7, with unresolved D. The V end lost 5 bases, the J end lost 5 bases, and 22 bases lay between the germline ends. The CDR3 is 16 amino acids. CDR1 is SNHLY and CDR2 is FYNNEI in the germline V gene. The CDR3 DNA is TGTGCCAGCAGTCCCGCCTTCATAGAGGCCCCAAACGAGCAGTACTTC. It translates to CASSPAFIEAPNEQYF.